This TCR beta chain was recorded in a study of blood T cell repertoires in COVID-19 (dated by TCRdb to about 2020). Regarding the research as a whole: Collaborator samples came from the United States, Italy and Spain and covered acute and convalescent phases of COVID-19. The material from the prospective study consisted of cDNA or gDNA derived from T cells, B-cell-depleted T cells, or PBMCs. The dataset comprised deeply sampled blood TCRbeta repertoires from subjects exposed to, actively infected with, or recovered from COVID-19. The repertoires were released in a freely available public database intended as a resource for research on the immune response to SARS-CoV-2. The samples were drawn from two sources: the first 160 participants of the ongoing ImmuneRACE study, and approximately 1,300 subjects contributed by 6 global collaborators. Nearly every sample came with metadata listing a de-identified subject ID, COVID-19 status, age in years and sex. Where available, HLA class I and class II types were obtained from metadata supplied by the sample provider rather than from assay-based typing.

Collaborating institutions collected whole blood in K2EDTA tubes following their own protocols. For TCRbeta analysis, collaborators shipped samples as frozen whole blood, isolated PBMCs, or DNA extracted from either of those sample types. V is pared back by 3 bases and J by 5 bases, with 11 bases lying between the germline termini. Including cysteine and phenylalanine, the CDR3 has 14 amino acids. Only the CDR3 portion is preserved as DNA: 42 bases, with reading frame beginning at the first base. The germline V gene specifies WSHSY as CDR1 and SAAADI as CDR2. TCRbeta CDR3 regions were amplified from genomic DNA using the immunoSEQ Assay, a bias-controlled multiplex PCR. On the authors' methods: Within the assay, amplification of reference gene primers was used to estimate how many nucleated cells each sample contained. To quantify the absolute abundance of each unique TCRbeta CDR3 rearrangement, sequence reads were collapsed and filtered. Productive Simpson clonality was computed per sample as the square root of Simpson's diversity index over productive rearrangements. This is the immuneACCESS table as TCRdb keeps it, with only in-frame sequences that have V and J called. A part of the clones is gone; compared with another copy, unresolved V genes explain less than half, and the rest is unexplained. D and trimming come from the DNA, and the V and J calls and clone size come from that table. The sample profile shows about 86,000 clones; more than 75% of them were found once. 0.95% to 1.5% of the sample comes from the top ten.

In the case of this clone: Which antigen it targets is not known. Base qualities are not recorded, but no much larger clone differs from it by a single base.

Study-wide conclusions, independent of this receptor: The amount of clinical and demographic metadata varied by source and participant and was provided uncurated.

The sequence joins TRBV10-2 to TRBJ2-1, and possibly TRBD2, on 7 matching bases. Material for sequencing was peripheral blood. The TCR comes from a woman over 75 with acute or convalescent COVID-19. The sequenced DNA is TGCGCCAGCAGTGAACGGGGGGCGAACAATGAGCAGTTCTTC. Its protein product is CASSERGANNEQFF.